One and the same sample provided the 23 T cell receptor beta chains below, sequenced in a study of cytomegalovirus exposure and HLA in healthy donors. The PCR contained 60 Vbeta and 13 Jbeta primers. Profiling relied on immunoSEQ multiplex PCR, and the TCRdb table lists in-frame clones only, not all of them. The data contain about 250,000 clones, 75% to 85% of them seen just once; the ten biggest clones take up roughly 0.3%. Sequencing was performed on PBMCs. Receptors were obtained from a girl aged 2-10 years in good health and CMV-seronegative.

J is TRBJ1-6 and V is TRBV7-3; D may be TRBD1 (5 bases). CDR1 is SGHTA, CDR2 FQGTGA, per germline. Trimming pared 6 bases from V and 0 bases from J, leaving 6 bases between. This CDR3 spans 14 amino acids. This CDR3 reads CASRDSSYNSPLHF. The CDR3 DNA reads as TGTGCCAGCAGAGACAGCTCCTATAATTCACCCCTCCACTTT.

The rearrangement joins TRBV30 to TRBJ2-7; D is perhaps TRBD1 (6 bases). V gave up 2 bases and J gave up 3 bases, with 11 bases separating them. From germline, CDR1 is GTSNPN and CDR2 SVGIG (reference sequence). This CDR3 has 13 amino acids. The CDR3 DNA follows: TGTGCCTGGAGTCCTCAGGGGTACTACGAGCAGTACTTC. Its translation is CAWSPQGYYEQYF.

The chain couples TRBV6-5 to TRBJ1-2; 10 nucleotides line up with TRBD1. Germline V gives CDR1 MNHEY, CDR2 SVGAGI. This CDR3 is built from 16 residues. The J segment lost 7 bases and the V segment lost 0 bases, leaving 8 bases of the junction unmatched. The CDR3 region is CASSYSSGQGNSGYTF. DNA for the CDR3: TGTGCCAGCAGTTACTCCTCGGGACAGGGGAACAGTGGCTACACCTTC.

The chain couples TRBV19 to TRBJ1-4; maybe TRBD1 (5 bases). V was cut by 5 bases and J by 3 bases, with 13 bases left in between. Germline V gives CDR1 LNHDA, CDR2 SQIVND (reference sequence). This CDR3 is 15 amino acids long. The CDR3 DNA reads TGTGCCAGTAGTTTCGGGGGGTGGCCTAATGAAAAACTGTTTTTT. Translated, it gives CASSFGGWPNEKLFF. The complete variable domain, with remaining parts taken from reference TRBV19 and TRBJ1-4, reads DGGITQSPKYLFRKEGQNVTLSCEQNLNHDAMYWYRQDPGQGLRLIYYSQIVNDFQKGDIAEGYSVSREKKESFPLTVTSAQKNPTAFYLCASSFGGWPNEKLFFGSGTQLSVL.

The genes are TRBV12-5 and TRBJ2-1; perhaps TRBD2 as D (5 bases). V was trimmed by 3 bases and J by 3 bases, leaving 9 bases between them. The CDR3 is 14 amino acids. CDR1 and CDR2 (germline): LGHNT, FRNRAP. Written as DNA, the CDR3 is TGTGCTAGTGGTTTCGACGGGAACTACAATGAGCAGTTCTTC. It yields the protein CASGFDGNYNEQFF.

CDR3 sequence: CAISGGLSNEQFF. CDR3 nucleotides: TGTGCCATCAGTGGAGGACTATCCAATGAGCAGTTCTTC. The chain links TRBV10-3 to TRBJ2-1; possibly TRBD2 for D (6 bases). This CDR3 spans 13 amino acids. Germline CDR1 ENHRY, CDR2 SYGVKD. V dropped 4 bases and J dropped 6 bases, with 10 bases sitting between them.

This chain joins TRBV16 and TRBJ2-7, with a weak D call TRBD2 (5 bases). The germline V and J ends were trimmed by 3 bases and 2 bases, with 8 bases remaining between them. The CDR3 sequence is 13 residues long. CDR1 is KGHSY and CDR2 is FQNENV in the germline V gene. CDR3 coding DNA: TGTGCCAGCAGCCAGCCGGGGACCTACGAGCAGTACTTC. It encodes CASSQPGTYEQYF.

The J gene is TRBJ2-5, the V gene TRBV7-7; TRBD2 matches 9 bases. Germline-derived CDR1 and CDR2 are SSHAT and FNYEAQ (reference sequence). The V and J ends lost 5 bases and 7 bases, in that order; junction bases with no gene match: 11. The CDR3 contains 15 residues. CDR3 bases: TGTGCCAGCAGCACGACTAGCGGCGGGCATGGGACCCAGTACTTC. Protein sequence: CASSTTSGGHGTQYF.

This chain uses TRBV5-1 with TRBJ2-3; no clear D gene. Trimming took 0 bases from V and 14 from J, leaving 19 bases between them. The CDR3 is 14 residues long. Germline V lookup: CDR1 SGHRS, CDR2 YFSETQ. CDR3 protein: CASSLVGGRRIRYF. DNA for the CDR3: TGCGCCAGCAGCTTGGTTGGCGGCCGACGGATCAGGTATTTT.

This clone came up once. V gene TRBV27 combines with J gene TRBJ1-1; TRBD1 agrees at 7 bases. Germline lookup yields CDR1 MNHEY and CDR2 SMNVEV (reference sequence). The trim removed 0 bases at V and 3 bases at J, leaving 4 bases unmatched. The CDR3 spans 15 residues. CDR3 DNA sequence: TGTGCCAGCAGTTTATCAGGGGGCTTTTACACTGAAGCTTTCTTT. Residues: CASSLSGGFYTEAFF.

This rearrangement joins TRBV7-3 to TRBJ2-2, with D perhaps TRBD1 (5 bases). Germline V lookup: CDR1 SGHTA, CDR2 FQGTGA. The CDR3 extends over 16 amino acids. The germline V and J ends were trimmed by 1 base and 4 bases, with 13 bases remaining between them. CDR3 DNA sequence: TGTGCCAGCAGCTTAAGTACTGGGGCGTTCACCGGGGAGCTGTTTTTT. It yields the protein CASSLSTGAFTGELFF.

The chain links TRBV27 to TRBJ2-5, with D hard to call. Trimming took off 2 bases at V and 0 bases at J, with 7 bases between the two ends. This CDR3 has 14 residues. Per the germline V gene, CDR1 is MNHEY and CDR2 is SMNVEV (reference sequence). CDR3 loop: CASSLQAYQETQYF. DNA for the CDR3: TGTGCCAGCAGTTTACAGGCGTACCAAGAGACCCAGTACTTC.

A few counts support this clone. This chain links TRBV28 with TRBJ1-5; TRBD1 matches at 8 bases. The CDR3 consists of 15 residues. J gave up 2 bases and V 6 bases, and 6 bases lay outside the gene matches. Germline CDR1 MDHEN, CDR2 SYDVKM. For the CDR3, the DNA is TGTGCCAGCAGCCGACAGGGGCGGGGCAATCAGCCCCAGCATTTT. It encodes CASSRQGRGNQPQHF.

The CDR3 DNA reads as TGTGCCAGCAGTGGGCGGACTGGGAGCAATGAGCAGTTCTTC. Translated, it gives CASSGRTGSNEQFF. The chain employs TRBV28 and TRBJ2-1, with D possibly matching TRBD2 (5 bases). Trimming pared 5 bases from V and 6 bases from J, leaving 14 bases between. The CDR3 sequence is 14 residues long. Germline CDR1 MDHEN, CDR2 SYDVKM. Together with reference TRBV28 and TRBJ2-1, the CDR3 gives the full variable domain: DVKVTQSSRYLVKRTGEKVFLECVQDMDHENMFWYRQDPGLGLRLIYFSYDVKMKEKGDIPEGYSVSREKKERFSLILESASTNQTSMYLCASSGRTGSNEQFFGPGTRLTVL.

The rearrangement joins TRBV27 to TRBJ2-7, with TRBD2 matching over 9 bases. Germline V CDR1 and CDR2: MNHEY, SMNVEV (reference sequence). V dropped 5 bases and J dropped 3; count of bases not matched to a gene: 11. This CDR3 is 16 amino acids long. CDR3 bases: TGTGCCAGCAGTCCGATCCGACTAGCGGACCTCTACGAGCAGTACTTC. It translates to CASSPIRLADLYEQYF.

The chain couples TRBV19 to TRBJ1-3, with 7 bases lining up with TRBD1. V was clipped by 6 bases and J by 4 bases; unmatched bases: 9. Per the germline V gene, CDR1 is LNHDA and CDR2 is SQIVND (reference sequence). The CDR3 sequence is 15 residues long. The DNA of the CDR3 is TGTGCCAGTAGGCTACAGGGGACAATCGGAAACACCATATATTTT. As protein: CASRLQGTIGNTIYF.

This chain joins TRBV7-2 and TRBJ2-4; D possibly corresponds to TRBD2 (6 bases). Deletions cut 1 base from V and 6 bases from J, with 13 bases between. Germline V CDR1 and CDR2: SGHTA, FQGNSA. This CDR3 is built from 15 residues. CDR3 DNA: TGTGCCAGCAGCTTAGACTCTAGGAGGGTAAACATTCAGTACTTC. This sequence encodes CASSLDSRRVNIQYF.

The J gene is TRBJ2-6, the V gene TRBV6-1; D unclear. With 2 bases removed from V and 2 bases from J, the gap between germline ends came to 16 bases. CDR3 size: 18 residues. From germline, CDR1 is MNHNS and CDR2 SASEGT. CDR3: CASSEFPLVLAGANVLTF. CDR3 bases: TGTGCCAGCAGTGAATTCCCGCTTGTCTTAGCTGGGGCCAACGTCCTGACTTTC.

CDR3 residues: CASSRLAGGPDNEQFF. As DNA, the CDR3 is TGTGCCAGCTCACGACTAGCGGGAGGGCCGGATAATGAGCAGTTCTTC. This chain joins TRBV18 and TRBJ2-1; 14 bases line up with TRBD2. Trimming cost V 4 bases and J 7 bases; bases outside gene matches: 6. Germline values: CDR1 KGHSH, CDR2 LQKENI. The length of the CDR3 is 16 residues. The complete variable domain, with remaining parts taken from reference TRBV18 and TRBJ2-1, reads NAGVMQNPRHLVRRRGQEARLRCSPMKGHSHVYWYRQLPEEGLKFMVYLQKENIIDESGMPKERFSAEFPKEGPSILRIQQVVRGDSAAYFCASSRLAGGPDNEQFFGPGTRLTVL.

The chain joins TRBV4-1 to TRBJ2-1, with 11 bases identical to TRBD2. The germline CDR1 and CDR2 sequences are MGHRA and YSYEKL. The CDR3 has 18 amino acids. The V gene end was trimmed by 4 bases and the J gene end by 4 bases; junction bases not matched to a gene: 12. Here the CDR3 reads CASSRAFGGTSGYNEQFF. The CDR3 nucleotides read TGCGCCAGCAGCCGAGCTTTTGGGGGGACTAGCGGATACAATGAGCAGTTCTTC.

This clone was observed once. The chain is built from TRBV30 and TRBJ2-7, with 8 nucleotides matching TRBD2. V lost 3 bases and J lost 2; bases outside the gene matches: 6. Germline assignment: CDR1 GTSNPN and CDR2 SVGIG (reference sequence). There are 14 residues in the CDR3. CDR3 nucleotide sequence: TGTGCCTGGAGGGACAAGCGGGGGACCTACGAGCAGTACTTC. Translation: CAWRDKRGTYEQYF.

The V call is TRBV5-4, the J call TRBJ1-4; 9 bases map to TRBD1. V lost 3 bases and J lost 10; bases outside the gene matches: 10. The CDR3 runs 15 residues. Germline-derived CDR1 and CDR2 are SGHNT and YYREEE (reference sequence). The CDR3 sequence: CASSSTGTGSAKLFF. The CDR3 DNA reads as TGTGCCAGCAGCTCCACCGGGACAGGGTCTGCAAAACTGTTTTTT.

The CDR3 nucleotides are TGCAGCGTCCCAGGGACTAGCGGGCAAGAGACCCAGTACTTC. Amino acid sequence: CSVPGTSGQETQYF. The rearrangement joins TRBV29-1 to TRBJ2-5, with 12 bases fitting TRBD2. From germline, CDR1 is SQVTM and CDR2 ANQGSEA. Losses at the gene ends were 6 bases for V and 2 bases for J; bases not matched to a gene: 4. The CDR3 is 14 amino acids. The variable domain in full, with the rest retrieved from reference TRBV29-1 and TRBJ2-5, is SAVISQKPSRDICQRGTSLTIQCQVDSQVTMMFWYRQQPGQSLTLIATANQGSEATYESGFVIDKFPISRPNLTFSTLTVSNMSPEDSSIYLCSVPGTSGQETQYFGPGTRLLVL.